These 9 T cell receptor beta chains were all obtained from the same sample, sequenced in a study of T cell repertoires in cytomegalovirus infection. TCRdb processed the reads anew with MiXCR; each CDR3 protein has one entry. Of approximately 100,000 distinct CDR3 sequences detected, 20% to 30% appear once; the ten largest clones hold approximately 40%. Sequenced: CD8+ T cells from PBMCs. These receptors came from a human donor in good health (CMV status not recorded). Some clones in this sample may be carry-over from other donors' samples.

This clonotype was detected ten times or more. The chain carries TRBV7-2 and TRBJ1-5; tentative D call: TRBD1 (5 bases). The V end lost 6 bases, the J end lost 0 bases, and 18 bases lay between the germline ends. This CDR3 comprises 17 residues. Germline CDR1 SGHTA, CDR2 FQGNSA. As DNA, the CDR3 is TGTGCCAGCAGTTTAAAGGCGGGACGGTATAGCAATCAGCCCCAGCATTTT. Translating gives CASSLKAGRYSNQPQHF.

This clonotype was counted only a few times. The J gene is TRBJ1-4, the V gene TRBV4-3; tentative D call: TRBD1 (5 bases). The CDR3 loop spans 13 amino acids. Germline assignment: CDR1 LGHNA and CDR2 YSLEER. The germline V and J ends were trimmed by 4 bases and 12 bases, with 15 bases remaining between them. CDR3 amino acids: CASSPDMETELFF. The DNA of the CDR3 is TGCGCCAGCAGCCCGGACATGGAGACAGAACTGTTTTTT.

The V gene is TRBV7-2, the J gene TRBJ1-1; TRBD1 matches 7 bases. V lost 1 base to trimming and J lost 5 bases; unmatched junction nucleotides: 19. CDR3 size: 19 residues. CDR1 and CDR2 from the germline V gene are SGHTA and FQGNSA. The CDR3 here is CASSLELPAGGGESTEAFF. The DNA of the CDR3 is TGTGCCAGCAGCTTAGAGCTACCAGCAGGAGGGGGCGAGAGTACTGAAGCTTTCTTT.

V is TRBV4-3 and J is TRBJ2-2, with TRBD2 matching over 9 bases. Germline loops: CDR1 LGHNA, CDR2 YSLEER. The CDR3 contains 17 residues. V lost 3 bases, J lost 0 bases, and 5 bases stayed unmatched. CDR3 loop: CASSQGSGRTNTGELFF. The CDR3 DNA sequence: TGCGCCAGCAGCCAGGGGAGCGGGAGGACGAACACCGGGGAGCTGTTTTTT.

On this clonotype itself: A read error may explain this, as a much larger clone is one base away. The chain joins TRBV7-9 to TRBJ1-1; D may be TRBD1 (5 bases). Germline lookup yields CDR1 SEHNR and CDR2 FQNEAQ (reference sequence). The length of the CDR3 is 13 residues. CDR3 in DNA: TGTGCCAGCGGCTTGGACACGACCGGTGAAGCTTTCTTT. It is translated as CASGLDTTGEAFF. Full variable domain (rest looked up from reference TRBV7-9 and TRBJ1-1): DTGVSQNPRHKITKRGQNVTFRCDPISEHNRLYWYRQTLGQGPEFLTYFQNEAQLEKSRLLSDRFSAERPKGSFSTLEIQRTEQGDSAMYLCASGLDTTGEAFFGQGTRLTVV.

This clonotype came up many times. The chain employs TRBV12-3 or TRBV12-4 and TRBJ2-1, with D hard to call. This CDR3 comprises 12 residues. The germline V and J ends were trimmed by 1 base and 10 bases, with 8 bases remaining between them. The DNA for the CDR3 is TGTGCCAGCAGTTTAGTACCTCGGGAGCAGTTCTTC. It translates to CASSLVPREQFF.

The chain couples TRBV7-8 to TRBJ2-1, with D hard to call. V was pared by 4 bases and J by 3 bases, with 7 bases between. Looked up from germline, CDR1 is SGHVS and CDR2 is FQNEAQ. This CDR3 comprises 13 residues. DNA for the CDR3: TGTGCCAGCAGCTCGTCCATCTACAATGAGCAGTTCTTC. Translating it yields CASSSSIYNEQFF. Together with reference TRBV7-8 and TRBJ2-1, the CDR3 gives the full variable domain: GAGVSQSPRYKVAKRGQDVALRCDPISGHVSLFWYQQALGQGPEFLTYFQNEAQLDKSGLPSDRFFAERPEGSVSTLKIQRTQQEDSAVYLCASSSSIYNEQFFGPGTRLTVL.

The rearrangement joins TRBV6-2 or TRBV6-3 to TRBJ1-1; the D is unclear. V gave up 6 bases and J gave up 3 bases, with 14 bases separating them. The CDR3 is 14 amino acids. Germline V gene lookup returns CDR1 MNHEY and CDR2 SVGEGT. The CDR3 nucleotides read TGTGCCAGCAGCACCACCGGGAGCGACACTGAAGCTTTCTTT. As protein: CASSTTGSDTEAFF.

Only a few counts were recorded for this clonotype. The chain uses TRBV19 and TRBJ2-7, with 9 bases identical to TRBD2. CDR3 length: 14 amino acids. Germline V gene lookup returns CDR1 LNHDA and CDR2 SQIVND (reference sequence). Trimming at V came to 8 bases and at J to 1 base, leaving 6 bases not matched to a gene. Here the CDR3 reads CASSLREGSYEQYF. CDR3 nucleotides: TGTGCCAGTTCTCTGCGGGAGGGTTCCTACGAGCAGTACTTC.